This record looks at one T cell receptor (beta chain) sequence and its context. The data stem from a study of cytomegalovirus exposure and HLA in healthy donors. Losses at the gene ends were 5 bases for V and 4 bases for J; bases not matched to a gene: 8. The CDR3 loop spans 15 amino acids. CDR1 MNHEY and CDR2 SMNVEV come from the germline V gene (reference sequence). The PCR employed 60 Vbeta primers together with 13 Jbeta primers. The assay was immunoSEQ multiplex PCR, and TCRdb's table has in-frame clones only and misses some. The repertoire holds about 180,000 clones, with approximately 70% as singletons.

This sequence was found in a human donor in good health. The specimen sequenced was PBMCs. The chain combines TRBV27 with TRBJ2-7; 10 positions match TRBD1. The CDR3 region is CASSISGTGDYEQYF. The DNA for the CDR3 is TGTGCCAGCAGTATTTCCGGGACAGGGGATTACGAGCAGTACTTC.